The 10 T cell receptor beta chains given below trace back to one sample, sequenced in a study of shared clonotypes between healthy human individuals. Using immunoSEQ multiplex PCR, the repertoire was profiled, and TCRdb retains in-frame clones only, with some absent. The profile covers 450,000 to 550,000 clones, with around 79% appearing a single time and roughly 13% taken by the ten largest. Input material: PBMCs. The origin of the receptors is a woman aged 40-49 years in good health. Some clones in this sample may be carry-over from other donors' samples.

The V and J genes are TRBV28 and TRBJ1-4, with a possible D match to TRBD1 (5 bases). The V and J ends lost 2 bases and 2 bases respectively, with 15 bases between them. Per germline, CDR1 MDHEN and CDR2 SYDVKM. The CDR3 has 17 amino acids. CDR3 in DNA: TGTGCCAGCAGTTTAAGGCCCTCGGGGGGTACTAATGAAAAACTGTTTTTT. Protein sequence: CASSLRPSGGTNEKLFF.

J is TRBJ2-5 and V is TRBV11-1, with 8 bases matching TRBD2. Germline V gene lookup returns CDR1 SGHAT and CDR2 FQDESV (reference sequence). Trimming removed 5 bases from V and 1 base from J; junction bases left unmatched: 6. There are 15 residues in the CDR3. The CDR3 protein is CASSPPGLAQETQYF. DNA for the CDR3: TGTGCCAGCAGCCCACCCGGACTAGCCCAAGAGACCCAGTACTTC.

In the case of this clone: At one end, the junction sequence differs from germline, possibly due to a read error. V is TRBV6-1 and J is TRBJ2-1; D ambiguous. Germline loops: CDR1 MNHNS, CDR2 SASEGT. This CDR3 comprises 13 residues. The CDR3 DNA sequence: TGTGCCAGCAGGGAAGCCGCCTACAATGAGCAGTTCTTC. This encodes CASREAAYNEQFF.

The V gene is TRBV7-8, the J gene TRBJ1-5; D call uncertain. V lost 0 bases, J lost 5 bases, and 14 bases lay in between. Germline-derived CDR1 and CDR2 are SGHVS and FQNEAQ. The CDR3 covers 16 residues. Here the CDR3 DNA reads TGTGCCAGCAGCTTAGCGAGGGCAGGCTGGGATCAGCCCCAGCATTTT. It translates to CASSLARAGWDQPQHF.

The chain links TRBV7-7 to TRBJ2-7, with 8 bases aligning to TRBD2. With V trimmed by 5 bases and J by 0 bases, 12 bases remained unmatched. Germline V gene lookup returns CDR1 SSHAT and CDR2 FNYEAQ (reference sequence). The CDR3 spans 17 residues. CDR3 nucleotide sequence: TGTGCCAGCAGCCCCGCGCGGGGCGGGAGGATCTCCTACGAGCAGTACTTC. Encoded protein: CASSPARGGRISYEQYF.

The chain recombines TRBV10-3 with TRBJ2-7, with 11 positions matching TRBD1. Trimming took 0 bases from V and 4 from J; bases not matched to a gene: 8. CDR1 and CDR2 from the germline V gene are ENHRY and SYGVKD. CDR3 size: 17 residues. The CDR3, as DNA: TGTGCCATCAGTGAGTCAACAGGACAGGGGGCAAGATACGAGCAGTACTTC. It codes for CAISESTGQGARYEQYF.

V usage is TRBV7-3 and J usage is TRBJ2-2; D gene uncertain. Germline V gives CDR1 SGHTA, CDR2 FQGTGA. The CDR3 is made up of 14 amino acids. V was clipped by 5 bases and J by 5 bases, with 12 bases between them. As DNA, the CDR3 is TGTGCCAGCAGCCCCCAGCCAACTACCGGGGAGCTGTTTTTT. Its translation: CASSPQPTTGELFF.

This clone was seen ten or more times. V and J are TRBV5-4 and TRBJ1-2; 10 nucleotides align to TRBD1. Trimming cost V 0 bases and J 6 bases; bases outside gene matches: 11. The CDR3 totals 17 residues. CDR1 is SGHNT and CDR2 is YYREEE in the germline V gene (reference sequence). The DNA for the CDR3 is TGTGCCAGCAGCTTGGACACCCGGGACAGGGGATGGAATGGCTACACCTTC. Its translation: CASSLDTRDRGWNGYTF.

This sequence joins TRBV15 and TRBJ2-1; TRBD2 matches 9 bases. This CDR3 region has 15 residues. Germline assignment: CDR1 LNHNV and CDR2 YYDKDF (reference sequence). Unmatched junction bases numbered 8, after V lost 8 bases and J lost 3 bases. The CDR3 DNA reads as TGTGCCACCGGACCTAGAGCGGGAGGCTACAATGAGCAGTTCTTC. Translated: CATGPRAGGYNEQFF.

This chain uses TRBV7-8 with TRBJ2-5; 10 bases are a match to TRBD1. The CDR3 is made up of 15 amino acids. The trim removed 5 bases at V and 5 bases at J, leaving 8 bases unmatched. Germline V gives CDR1 SGHVS, CDR2 FQNEAQ. The CDR3 DNA is TGTGCCAGCAGCCACGACAGGGGGCTCGGGGAGACCCAGTACTTC. Its protein is CASSHDRGLGETQYF.